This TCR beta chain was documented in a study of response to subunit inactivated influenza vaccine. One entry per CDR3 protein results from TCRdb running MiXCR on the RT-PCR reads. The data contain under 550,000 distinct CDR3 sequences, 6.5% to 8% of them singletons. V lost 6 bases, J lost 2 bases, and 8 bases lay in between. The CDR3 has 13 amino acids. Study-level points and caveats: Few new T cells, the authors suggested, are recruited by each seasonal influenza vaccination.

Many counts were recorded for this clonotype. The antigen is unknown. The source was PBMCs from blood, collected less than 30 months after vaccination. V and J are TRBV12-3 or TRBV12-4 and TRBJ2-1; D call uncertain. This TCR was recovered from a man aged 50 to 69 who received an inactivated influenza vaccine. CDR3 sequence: CASSAGPYNEQFF. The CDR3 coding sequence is TGTGCCAGCAGCGCCGGCCCCTACAATGAGCAGTTCTTC.